Below, one T cell receptor (beta chain) is given with its context. The antigen remains unidentified. The length of the CDR3 is 15 residues. V was pared by 4 bases and J by 7 bases, with 5 bases of the junction left unmatched. CDR1 LGHDT and CDR2 YNNKEL come from the germline V gene (reference sequence). The data originate from a study of vaccination effects on CD4 cells after COVID-19. The table came from immunoSEQ multiplex PCR; TCRdb's copy has only in-frame clones and leaves some out. This table holds 40,000 or so clones, about four fifths found once. Subsequent to roughly 9 days of culture, CD4+ T cells were isolated.

The material was CD4+ T cells from PBMCs cultured without peptide, obtained before COVID-19 vaccination. This TCR came from a human donor who received a COVID-19 vaccine. The chain is built from TRBV3-1 (or the pseudogene TRBV3-2) and TRBJ1-6; 9 bases match TRBD1. The CDR3 reads CASSLTDRGNSPLHF. The CDR3 nucleotides read TGTGCCAGCAGCCTCACGGACAGGGGAAATTCACCCCTCCACTTT.